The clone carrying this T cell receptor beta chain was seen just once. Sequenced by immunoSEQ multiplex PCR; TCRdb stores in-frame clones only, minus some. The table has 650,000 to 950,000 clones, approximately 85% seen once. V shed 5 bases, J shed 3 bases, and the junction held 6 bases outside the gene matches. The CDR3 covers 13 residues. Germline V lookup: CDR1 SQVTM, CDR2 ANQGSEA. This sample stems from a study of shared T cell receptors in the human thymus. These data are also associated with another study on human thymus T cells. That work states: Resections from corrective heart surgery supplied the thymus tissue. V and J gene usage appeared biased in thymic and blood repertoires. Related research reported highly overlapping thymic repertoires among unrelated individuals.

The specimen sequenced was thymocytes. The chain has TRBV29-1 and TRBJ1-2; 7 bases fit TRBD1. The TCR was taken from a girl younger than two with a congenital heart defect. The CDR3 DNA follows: TGCAGCGTTCTTTGCAGGGGGTACTATGGCTACACCTTC. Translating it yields CSVLCRGYYGYTF.